The T cell receptor (beta chain) under discussion was sequenced for a study of blood T cell repertoires in COVID-19. Across the study: Spain, Italy and the United States supplied samples that represented acute and convalescent COVID-19. PBMCs, B-cell-depleted T cells, or T cells provided the cDNA or gDNA that made up the material.

Authors' processing steps: Nucleated cell number was recorded as an estimate derived from reference gene primer amplification. The repertoire was sequenced with immunoSEQ multiplex PCR; TCRdb's copy has only in-frame clones and lacks some. V, J and clone size derive from that table, while D and trimming were established from the DNA sequence. The table shows a few hundred thousand clones, with about 91% occurring only once. A Seattle source enrolled patients during active infection and followed them longitudinally. This CDR3 is built from 13 residues. Trimming removed 3 bases at V and 7 bases at J, with 7 bases between. CDR1 and CDR2 from the germline V gene are ENHRY and SYGVKD.

The sample comprised peripheral blood. The chain employs TRBV10-3 and TRBJ1-6, with a tentative D call TRBD1 (6 bases). This clonotype was sampled from a woman aged 25 to 39 with COVID-19, enrolled during active disease. CDR3 sequence (DNA): TGTGCCATCAGTGAAAGGGGGAATTCACCCCTCCACTTT. It yields the protein CAISERGNSPLHF.